The rows below give T cell receptor beta chains drawn from one sample of a study of regulatory T cells in long-lasting Graves disease. TCRdb recomputed calls from the multiplex PCR reads with MiXCR, one row per CDR3 protein. The table records a few hundred thousand distinct CDR3 sequences, around a fifth of them present only once. The sequencing used peripheral blood mononuclear cells (PBMCs), collected when the disease was refractory, from a patient treated with antithyroid drugs. These receptors were obtained from a female donor with Graves disease. Both conserved end residues are part of each CDR3. The order of the fields is clone size, J gene, V gene, D gene, CDR3 DNA, CDR3 protein. A D gene is named only where the DNA matches it firmly. The listing skips clone size in some rows; elsewhere it reads once, few, many or a size class.

. TRBJ1-1 TRBV18 . TGTGCCAGCTCACAGTCGGAAAACACTGAAGCTTTCTTT CASSQSENTEAFF
many TRBJ2-7 TRBV28 . TGTGCCAGCAGTTGGTGGTCGGGGGCTTCCTACGAGCAGTACTTC CASSWWSGASYEQYF
many TRBJ1-5 TRBV20-1 . TGCAGTGCACGGAGTCAGGCTGATTATAGCAATCAGCCCCAGCATTTT CSARSQADYSNQPQHF
many TRBJ2-5 TRBV27 TRBD1 TGTGCCAGCAGTCCTTTCGCGACAGGGACGGCAGAGACCCAGTACTTC CASSPFATGTAETQYF
. TRBJ1-4 TRBV5-1 TRBD1 TGCGCCAGCAGCGGAGGACAGGGGTCGGAAGAAAAACTGTTTTTT CASSGGQGSEEKLFF
. TRBJ2-1 TRBV2 . TGTGCCAGCGTAAACAGGGAGAGCTCCTACAATGAGCAGTTCTTC CASVNRESSYNEQFF
few TRBJ1-5 TRBV27 TRBD1 TGTGCCAGCGGGGACAGGCGAATTCAGCCCCAGCATTTT CASGDRRIQPQHF
many TRBJ2-7 TRBV28 TRBD1 TGTGCCAGCAAGCTATCCCCGGGACAGGGTCGCGGCAGGACCTACGAGCAGTACTTC CASKLSPGQGRGRTYEQYF
many TRBJ2-2 TRBV24-1 . TGTGCCACCAGTGATTTTCGGGACACCGGGGAGCTGTTTTTT CATSDFRDTGELFF
many TRBJ1-2 TRBV29-1 . TGCAGCGTCGGCAGCAGAGGAGCGGCCAACTATGGCTACACCTTC CSVGSRGAANYGYTF
many TRBJ1-2 TRBV28 . TGTGCCAGCAGTTTGAGCAGGGGAAGGGGCTACACCTTC CASSLSRGRGYTF
many TRBJ1-5 TRBV6-2/TRBV6-3 . TGTGCCAGCAGAGACCTGAATACAGGGAATAGCAATCAGCCCCAGCATTTT CASRDLNTGNSNQPQHF
many TRBJ1-5 TRBV7-9 . TGTGCCAGCAGCTTAGAACCACATCAGCCCCAGCATTTT CASSLEPHQPQHF
once TRBJ2-1 TRBV19 . TGTGCCAGTAGTATGCTGTTAGTGGGGTACAATGAGCAGTTCTTC CASSMLLVGYNEQFF
. TRBJ1-5 TRBV30 . TGTGCCTGGAGCGCGGGGTACAATCAGCCCCAGCATTTT CAWSAGYNQPQHF
. TRBJ2-3 TRBV28 . TGTGCCAGCAGGGGGGTTCCAACTGATACGCAGTATTTT CASRGVPTDTQYF
few TRBJ2-7 TRBV10-3 TRBD2 TGTGCCATCAGCCGTACTAGCGGGAGTCGTAACGAGCAGTACTTC CAISRTSGSRNEQYF
. TRBJ1-5 TRBV24-1 . TGTGCCACCAGTGGTCCAATGCAGGGAAACCAAAATCAGCCCCAGCATTTT CATSGPMQGNQNQPQHF
. TRBJ2-5 TRBV28 TRBD2 TGTGCCAGCTTCCCGGGGGGACTTGAGACCCAGTACTTC CASFPGGLETQYF
. TRBJ1-5 TRBV19 . TGTGCCAGTAGGAACACAGGTAGCAATCAGCCCCAGCATTTT CASRNTGSNQPQHF
many TRBJ2-7 TRBV5-5 . TGTGCCAGCAGCTTGGAGGCAGGCAATGCCTACGAGCAGTACTTC CASSLEAGNAYEQYF
. TRBJ2-2 TRBV6-1 TRBD2 TGTGCCAGCAGTCAGACTAGCGGGGGGCTGAACACCGGGGAGCTGTTTTTT CASSQTSGGLNTGELFF
. TRBJ2-5 TRBV30 . TGTGCCTGGAGTGGGGGCCAAGAGACCCAGTACTTC CAWSGGQETQYF
many TRBJ2-7 TRBV28 . TGTGCCAGCAGTCCGTCAGGGTATTACGAGCAGTACTTC CASSPSGYYEQYF
many TRBJ1-5 TRBV28 TRBD1 TGTGCCAGTAGGACAGGGGAAGGCAATCAGCCCCAGCATTTT CASRTGEGNQPQHF
. TRBJ1-5 TRBV30 . TGTGCCTGGAGTGTAGATGGCAATCAGCCCCAGCATTTT CAWSVDGNQPQHF
. TRBJ1-5 TRBV19 . TGTGCCAGTAGGGGACCGAAAGTGAGATTGCCCCAGCATTTT CASRGPKVRLPQHF
many TRBJ2-5 TRBV2 TRBD1 TGTGCCAGCAGTGGTTCGTGGGACAGGGTAAAGGAGACCCAGTACTTC CASSGSWDRVKETQYF
many TRBJ1-5 TRBV2 . TGTGCCAGCAGTGTGCAAGGGCTTAGCAATCAGCCCCAGCATTTT CASSVQGLSNQPQHF
few TRBJ2-7 TRBV5-1 TRBD1 TGCGCCAGCAGCGGCCCGGGACAGAGGGGTTGGCAGCAGTACTTC CASSGPGQRGWQQYF
few TRBJ1-3 TRBV12-3/TRBV12-4 . TGTGCCAGCAGTTCACTGGGGGGGGCTCTAGGAAACACCATATATTTT CASSSLGGALGNTIYF
once TRBJ1-6 TRBV6-5 . TGTGCCAGCAGTTACGTTTTGGCAGGGCACGATTCACCCCTCCACTTT CASSYVLAGHDSPLHF
. TRBJ2-7 TRBV24-1 TRBD1 TGTGCCACCAGTGATCCCCGGACAGGGGGCTACGAGCAGTACTTC CATSDPRTGGYEQYF
. TRBJ2-5 TRBV5-1 TRBD2 TGCGCCAGCAGCCCGGGTAGCGGGGCGTACCAAGAGACCCAGTACTTC CASSPGSGAYQETQYF
few TRBJ1-1 TRBV5-1 . TGCGCCAGCAGCTTGATCCAGGGGAGCACTGAAGCTTTCTTT CASSLIQGSTEAFF
many TRBJ2-5 TRBV11-2 TRBD2 TGTGCCAGCAGGAGAGCGGGAGGGCTGGAGACCCAGTACTTC CASRRAGGLETQYF
many TRBJ2-5 TRBV6-1 . TGTGCCAGCACCGGGTCTGGCGGGGAGACCCAGTACTTC CASTGSGGETQYF
. TRBJ1-5 TRBV19 TRBD1 TGTGCCAGTAGTATAGAGGGACAGATGAGCAATCAGCCCCAGCATTTT CASSIEGQMSNQPQHF